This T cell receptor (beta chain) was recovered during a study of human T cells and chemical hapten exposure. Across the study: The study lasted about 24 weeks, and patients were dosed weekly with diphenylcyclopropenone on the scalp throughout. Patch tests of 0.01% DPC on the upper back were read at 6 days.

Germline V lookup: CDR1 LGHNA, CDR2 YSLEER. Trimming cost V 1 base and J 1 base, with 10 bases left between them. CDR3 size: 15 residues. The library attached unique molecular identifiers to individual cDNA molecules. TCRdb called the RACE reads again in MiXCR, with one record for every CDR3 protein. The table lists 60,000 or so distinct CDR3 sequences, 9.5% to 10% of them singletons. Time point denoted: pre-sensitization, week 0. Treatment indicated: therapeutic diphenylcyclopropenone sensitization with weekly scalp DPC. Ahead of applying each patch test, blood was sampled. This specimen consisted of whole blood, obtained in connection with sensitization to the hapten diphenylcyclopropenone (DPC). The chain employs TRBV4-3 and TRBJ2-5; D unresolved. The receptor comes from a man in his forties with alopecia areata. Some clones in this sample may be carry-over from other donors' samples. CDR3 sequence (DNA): TGCGCCAGCAGCCAAGGAGAGGCTTTCCAAGAGACCCAGTACTTC. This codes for CASSQGEAFQETQYF.